The clone carrying this T cell receptor (beta chain) was seen a single time. Sequencing used immunoSEQ multiplex PCR; TCRdb keeps in-frame clones, though not all of them. The sample includes over 50,000 clones, around 82% of them seen just once. This entry belongs to a study of Tregs in tolerant kidney transplant recipients. V lost 5 bases and J lost 1, with 20 bases in between. This CDR3 contains 17 residues. Germline CDR1 reads MNHEY; CDR2 reads SMNVEV (reference sequence). This receptor was taken from a human donor in good health. Sequencing was carried out using CD4+ T cells from blood. The genes are TRBV27 and TRBJ2-5; D unclear. This chain's CDR3 is CASSVSGFWRSQETQYF. CDR3 nucleotides: TGTGCCAGCAGTGTGTCCGGGTTTTGGCGTTCCCAAGAGACCCAGTACTTC.